These 8 T cell receptor beta chains were sequenced from one sample in a study of blood T cell repertoires in COVID-19. Method: immunoSEQ multiplex PCR; TCRdb's copy keeps in-frame clones and lacks some. The sample lists under 95,000 clones, about 90% occurring once. Sequencing used peripheral blood. The receptors shown here come from a human donor in a cohort sampled during active COVID-19.

The V gene is TRBV19, the J gene TRBJ1-4; TRBD1 matches at 9 bases. V shed 6 bases, J shed 7 bases, and the junction held 9 bases outside the gene matches. The CDR3 consists of 15 residues. The V gene's germline CDR1 is LNHDA and CDR2 SQIVND (reference sequence). CDR3 sequence reads: CASRPTGTGTEKLFF. In DNA form, the CDR3 reads TGTGCCAGTAGGCCGACCGGGACAGGGACTGAAAAACTGTTTTTT. The whole variable domain, remainder taken from reference TRBV19 and TRBJ1-4, is DGGITQSPKYLFRKEGQNVTLSCEQNLNHDAMYWYRQDPGQGLRLIYYSQIVNDFQKGDIAEGYSVSREKKESFPLTVTSAQKNPTAFYLCASRPTGTGTEKLFFGSGTQLSVL.

The CDR3 loop is CASSSQGAEGTQYF. CDR3 coding DNA: TGTGCCAGCAGCTCACAGGGGGCCGAAGGGACCCAGTACTTC. The rearrangement links TRBV7-7 to TRBJ2-5; 9 bases are a match to TRBD1. Germline V gives CDR1 SSHAT, CDR2 FNYEAQ (reference sequence). This CDR3 comprises 14 residues. With V trimmed by 4 bases and J by 7 bases, 7 bases remained unmatched. Full variable domain (outside the CDR3, taken from reference TRBV7-7 and TRBJ2-5): GAGVSQSPRYKVTKRGQDVTLRCDPISSHATLYWYQQALGQGPEFLTYFNYEAQPDKSGLPSDRFSAERPEGSISTLTIQRTEQRDSAMYRCASSSQGAEGTQYFGPGTRLLVL.

The chain carries TRBV18 and TRBJ2-3; D uncertain. The CDR3 runs to 13 residues. Between the trimmed V and J ends, which lost 3 bases and 2 bases, there was a span of 6 bases. CDR1 is KGHSH and CDR2 is LQKENI in the germline V gene. This CDR3 reads CASSPQNTDTQYF. The CDR3, as DNA: TGTGCCAGCTCACCGCAGAACACAGATACGCAGTATTTT. The variable domain in full, completed from reference TRBV18 and TRBJ2-3, reads NAGVMQNPRHLVRRRGQEARLRCSPMKGHSHVYWYRQLPEEGLKFMVYLQKENIIDESGMPKERFSAEFPKEGPSILRIQQVVRGDSAAYFCASSPQNTDTQYFGPGTRLTVL.

The V gene is TRBV3-1 (or the pseudogene TRBV3-2), the J gene TRBJ1-3; tentatively, D is TRBD1 (5 bases). CDR1 and CDR2 from the germline V gene are LGHDT and YNNKEL (reference sequence). The CDR3 length is 17 residues. V dropped 4 bases and J dropped 0 bases, with 16 bases sitting between them. The chain's CDR3 is CASSLTGGTGSGNTIYF. DNA of the CDR3: TGTGCCAGCAGCCTAACGGGGGGGACCGGCTCTGGAAACACCATATATTTT.

The chain uses TRBV7-3 and TRBJ2-3; D is undetermined. This CDR3 region has 14 residues. Germline V gives CDR1 SGHTA, CDR2 FQGTGA. V lost 5 bases, J lost 0 bases, and 9 bases lay in between. The CDR3 region has the DNA TGTGCCAGCAGCCACTCCCACAGCACAGATACGCAGTATTTT. Its translation is CASSHSHSTDTQYF. Combining the CDR3 with reference TRBV7-3 and TRBJ2-3 gives the whole variable domain GAGVSQTPSNKVTEKGKYVELRCDPISGHTALYWYRQSLGQGPEFLIYFQGTGAADDSGLPNDRFFAVRPEGSVSTLKIQRTERGDSAVYLCASSHSHSTDTQYFGPGTRLTVL.

The genes are TRBV3-1 (or the pseudogene TRBV3-2) and TRBJ1-2; TRBD1 agrees at 7 bases. With V trimmed by 4 bases and J by 4 bases, 6 bases remained unmatched. This CDR3 comprises 14 residues. Germline CDR1 reads LGHDT; CDR2 reads YNNKEL (reference sequence). CDR3 sequence reads: CASSLGGQTYGYTF. CDR3 DNA: TGTGCCAGCAGCCTCGGGGGACAGACCTATGGCTACACCTTC.

The rearrangement joins TRBV25-1 to TRBJ2-3; D remains unclear. In germline, CDR1 is MGHDK, CDR2 SYGVNS. V shed 2 bases and J shed 4 bases, with 7 bases lying between them. This CDR3 is 13 amino acids long. CDR3 sequence reads: CASSETFADTQYF. The CDR3 region has the DNA TGTGCCAGCAGTGAAACTTTCGCAGATACGCAGTATTTT.

The chain is built from TRBV29-1 and TRBJ1-2, with no clear D. V lost 8 bases, J lost 4 bases, and 8 bases lay in between. Germline lookup yields CDR1 SQVTM and CDR2 ANQGSEA. The CDR3 length is 10 residues. CDR3 region: CSPPGYGYTF. CDR3 in DNA: TGCAGCCCCCCAGGCTATGGCTACACCTTC.